The T cell receptor (beta chain) under discussion was sequenced for a study of post-analysis software for immune sequencing data. The TCR beta cDNA libraries carried unique molecular identifiers. TCRdb reprocessed the PCR reads with MiXCR, giving one entry per CDR3 protein. The data contain under 650,000 distinct CDR3 sequences, around 47% of them singletons. The CDR3 is 15 residues long. Trimming stripped 1 base from V and 6 bases from J, with 13 bases between. Germline V CDR1 and CDR2: SGHVS, FNYEAQ. With respect to this clonotype: As yet, its antigen is unknown.

Regarding the study as a whole: With TRBV5-6, TRBV5-1 and TRBV20-1 included, about five TRBV segments were more frequent in patients than in controls.

J is TRBJ2-1 and V is TRBV7-6; D might be TRBD1 (6 bases). This sequence was found in a girl between 10 and 17 years old with multiple sclerosis. Sample: blood. The CDR3 bases are TGTGCCAGCAGCTTAGGACCGCAAGGGGGCAATGAGCAGTTCTTC. Translating it yields CASSLGPQGGNEQFF.